The 10 T cell receptor beta chains below come from one sample, sequenced in a study of CD4 T cells in lung cancer. The data were produced by immunoSEQ multiplex PCR, yet TCRdb's version contains in-frame clones alone and is incomplete. The sample lists roughly 5,200 clones; around 69% were seen once. Sequencing used lung tumor tissue. These receptors all stem from a man in his sixties with non-small cell lung cancer.

V and J are TRBV19 and TRBJ2-1, with a weak D call TRBD1 (5 bases). Germline CDR1 LNHDA, CDR2 SQIVND (reference sequence). This CDR3 is 13 amino acids long. V was trimmed by 6 bases and J by 7 bases, leaving 13 bases between them. The CDR3 here is CASSQGTENEQFF. The CDR3 DNA reads as TGTGCCAGTAGCCAGGGTACTGAGAATGAGCAGTTCTTC.

The CDR3 bases are TGTGCCAGTAGTAAGAGAGGACAGGGAACTTTCCAAGAGACCCAGTACTTC. It is translated as CASSKRGQGTFQETQYF. The chain couples TRBV19 to TRBJ2-5; TRBD1 matches 8 bases. The CDR3 runs 17 residues. The germline V gene encodes CDR1 LNHDA and CDR2 SQIVND (reference sequence). Unmatched junction bases numbered 11, after V lost 4 bases and J lost 1 base.

The rearrangement joins TRBV19 to TRBJ2-3; no clear D. This CDR3 comprises 15 residues. With 2 bases removed from V and 1 base from J, the gap between germline ends came to 10 bases. CDR1 is LNHDA, CDR2 SQIVND, per germline (reference sequence). The CDR3 DNA is TGTGCCAGTAGTATATTGGTCAGTCGCACAGATACGCAGTATTTT. It codes for CASSILVSRTDTQYF.

CDR3 protein: CASSYREGGSGTPLHF. Here the CDR3 DNA reads TGTGCCAGCAGTTACCGGGAAGGAGGGTCCGGGACACCCCTCCACTTT. The rearrangement links TRBV6-5 to TRBJ1-6, with no clear D. This CDR3 comprises 16 residues. V gave up 2 bases and J gave up 11 bases, with 19 bases separating them. Germline loops: CDR1 MNHEY, CDR2 SVGAGI.

V and J are TRBV6-4 and TRBJ1-1, with a tentative D call TRBD1 (6 bases). The CDR3 loop spans 14 amino acids. From germline, CDR1 is MRHNA and CDR2 SNTAGT. V lost 0 bases and J lost 7, with 12 bases in between. The CDR3 spells CASSDSRETGEAFF. The CDR3 coding sequence is TGTGCCAGCAGTGACTCGCGTGAGACAGGTGAAGCTTTCTTT.

For the CDR3, the DNA is TGTGCCAGCAGCCTTGGGACTAGCGGGAGCCCTGAGCAGTTCTTC. Translation: CASSLGTSGSPEQFF. The chain has TRBV7-6 and TRBJ2-1, with 14 bases that match TRBD2. With V trimmed by 5 bases and J by 9 bases, 6 bases remained unmatched. Germline loops: CDR1 SGHVS, CDR2 FNYEAQ. This CDR3 has 15 amino acids.

The chain employs TRBV19 and TRBJ2-6; tentative D call: TRBD2 (5 bases). Germline lookup yields CDR1 LNHDA and CDR2 SQIVND (reference sequence). The V end lost 3 bases, the J end lost 2 bases, and 8 bases lay between the germline ends. CDR3 length equals 15 residues. The CDR3 region has the DNA TGTGCCAGTAGTATCGGGGTAGCTGGGGCCAACGTCCTGACTTTC. It is translated as CASSIGVAGANVLTF. The variable domain in full, with the rest retrieved from reference TRBV19 and TRBJ2-6, is DGGITQSPKYLFRKEGQNVTLSCEQNLNHDAMYWYRQDPGQGLRLIYYSQIVNDFQKGDIAEGYSVSREKKESFPLTVTSAQKNPTAFYLCASSIGVAGANVLTFGAGSRLTVL.

The V call is TRBV6-1, the J call TRBJ2-3; 10 positions match TRBD2. V was pared by 6 bases and J by 2 bases, with 5 bases of the junction left unmatched. Germline values: CDR1 MNHNS, CDR2 SASEGT. The CDR3 runs to 15 residues. Here the CDR3 reads CASRRTSGFTDTQYF. The CDR3 DNA is TGTGCCAGCAGACGGACTAGCGGATTCACAGATACGCAGTATTTT.

Judged by abundance, this clone is large. The chain couples TRBV27 to TRBJ2-7; TRBD1 agrees at 8 bases. Per germline, CDR1 MNHEY and CDR2 SMNVEV (reference sequence). V trimming: 3 bases; J trimming: 3 bases; junction bases outside the gene matches: 10. The CDR3 contains 16 residues. The CDR3 region is CASSLGLPGQDYEQYF. DNA for the CDR3: TGTGCCAGCAGTTTGGGCCTCCCGGGACAGGACTACGAGCAGTACTTC.

This rearrangement joins TRBV5-6 to TRBJ1-3; tentatively, D is TRBD1 (5 bases). The V and J ends lost 3 bases and 0 bases respectively, with 19 bases between them. The CDR3 loop spans 18 amino acids. Looked up from germline, CDR1 is SGHDT and CDR2 is YYEEEE. CDR3 sequence reads: CASSSSRAGLLSGNTIYF. In DNA form, the CDR3 reads TGTGCCAGCAGCTCCTCCCGGGCAGGGCTTCTCTCTGGAAACACCATATATTTT.